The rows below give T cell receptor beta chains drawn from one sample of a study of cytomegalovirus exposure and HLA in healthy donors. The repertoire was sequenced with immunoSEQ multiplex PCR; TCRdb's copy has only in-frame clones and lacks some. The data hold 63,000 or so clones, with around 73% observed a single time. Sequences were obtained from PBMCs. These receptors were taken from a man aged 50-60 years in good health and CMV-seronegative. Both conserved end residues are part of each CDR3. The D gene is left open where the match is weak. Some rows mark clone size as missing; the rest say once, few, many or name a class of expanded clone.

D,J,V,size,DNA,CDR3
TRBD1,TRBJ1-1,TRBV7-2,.,TGTGCCAGCAGCCCCGACAGGGTGAACACTGAAGCTTTCTTT,CASSPDRVNTEAFF
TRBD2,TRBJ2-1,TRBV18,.,TGTGCCAGCTCACCCCCAGCGGGGGGATTAAACTCCTACAATGAGCAGTTCTTC,CASSPPAGGLNSYNEQFF
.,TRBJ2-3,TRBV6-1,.,TGTGCCAGCACCCCCTCGGCAGATACGCAGTATTTT,CASTPSADTQYF
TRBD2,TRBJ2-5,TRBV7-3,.,TGTGCCAGCAGCCCCTCGGGGACTAGCGGGGAAGAGACCCAGTACTTC,CASSPSGTSGEETQYF
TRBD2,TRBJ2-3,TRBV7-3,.,TGTGCCAGCAGTTTGAGCGGGGGGTACACAGATACGCAGTATTTT,CASSLSGGYTDTQYF
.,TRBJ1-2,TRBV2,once,TGTGCCAGCAGTTATACGACAGGATCCGTGACCTTC,CASSYTTGSVTF
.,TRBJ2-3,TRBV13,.,TGTGCCAGCAGCTTAGAGGGGACTCAAGATACGCAGTATTTT,CASSLEGTQDTQYF
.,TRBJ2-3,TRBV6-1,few,TGTGCCAGTCAGATTCTTTACACAGATACGCAGTATTTT,CASQILYTDTQYF
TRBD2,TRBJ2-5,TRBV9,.,TGTGCCAGCAGCCTAGCGGGGAGGGAGACCCAGTACTTC,CASSLAGRETQYF
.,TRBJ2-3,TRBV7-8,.,TGTGCCAGCAGCTTAAGAGGCGCCGAGGATACGCAGTATTTT,CASSLRGAEDTQYF
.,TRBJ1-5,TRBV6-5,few,TGTGCCAGCAGTCCACAGGTTCCCAATCAGCCCCAGCATTTT,CASSPQVPNQPQHF
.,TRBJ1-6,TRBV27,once,TGTGCCAGCAGCCCCCCGTATAATTCACCCCTCCACTTT,CASSPPYNSPLHF
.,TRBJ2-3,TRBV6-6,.,TGTGCCAGCAGTTATGGCGGGGGCACAGATACGCAGTATTTT,CASSYGGGTDTQYF
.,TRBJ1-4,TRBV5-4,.,TGTGCCAGCAGCATTACAGGGTCGGGGGAAAAACTGTTTTTT,CASSITGSGEKLFF
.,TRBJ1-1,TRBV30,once,TGTGCCTGGAGTTACAGGGCAAGGTGGACTGAAGCTTTCTTT,CAWSYRARWTEAFF
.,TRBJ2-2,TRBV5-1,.,TGCGCCAGCAGCTTGATTTCTCGGACCGGGGAGCTGTTTTTT,CASSLISRTGELFF
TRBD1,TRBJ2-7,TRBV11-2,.,TGTGCCAGCAGCCAGGGACAGGGTCTATTCGAGCAGTACTTC,CASSQGQGLFEQYF
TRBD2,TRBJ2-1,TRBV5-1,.,TGCGCCAGCAGCACTGGGACTAGCTACAATGAGCAGTTCTTC,CASSTGTSYNEQFF